Here is one T cell receptor beta chain with its context. Noted treatment: randomized to nivolumab then ipilimumab (arm A) or the reverse (arm B). No patient had prior DNA-damaging chemotherapy. Sorted cells were live CD3+CD8+, lacking CD19 and CD56, from PBMCs. The CDR3 runs 16 residues. V gave up 2 bases and J gave up 2 bases, with 16 bases separating them. CDR1 is WNHNN and CDR2 is SYGVQD in the germline V gene (reference sequence). The sample originates from a study of sequential checkpoint blockade in melanoma. Study-level information: Randomization was 1:1 between first-line nivolumab→ipilimumab and ipilimumab→nivolumab. After both sequences, patients received maintenance nivolumab.

Generated by immunoSEQ multiplex PCR, the TCRdb table keeps only in-frame clones and is missing some. Of roughly 20,000 clones detected, over 70% appear once; the ten largest clones hold 36%. Material: CD8+ T cells sorted from blood (inferred from file names), obtained from a patient given nivolumab and ipilimumab in sequence. The clonotype comes from a human donor with melanoma. V usage is TRBV10-1 and J usage is TRBJ2-7; possible D gene TRBD1, 6 bases. This CDR3 reads CASSEPLLGATYEQYF. As DNA, the CDR3 is TGCGCCAGCAGTGAGCCACTCCTGGGGGCCACCTACGAGCAGTACTTC.